These 28 T cell receptor beta chains were sequenced from one sample in a study of vaccination effects on CD4 cells after COVID-19. For these TCRs, the target antigens are not known. Sequenced by immunoSEQ multiplex PCR; TCRdb stores in-frame clones only, minus some. The table lists about 33,000 clones, approximately 78% of them singletons. After expansion with viral peptide pools in the ViraFEST assay, antigen-specific CD4+ T cells were sequenced. With 10 days of culture completed, CD4+ T cells were isolated. The person's infection with SARS-CoV-2, confirmed by PCR, took place between March and December 2020. Sequencing used CD4+ T cells from PBMCs cultured with HCoV-NL63 spike peptides, obtained before COVID-19 vaccination. Every receptor here comes from a human donor who had a prior SARS-CoV-2 infection.

Only one count was recorded for this clone. V gene TRBV7-9 combines with J gene TRBJ2-1; 10 bases align to TRBD1. V dropped 5 bases and J dropped 13; count of bases not matched to a gene: 8. The CDR3 sequence is 13 residues long. Germline loops: CDR1 SEHNR, CDR2 FQNEAQ (reference sequence). CDR3 region: CASSVDRGRSQFF. The CDR3 DNA follows: TGTGCCAGCAGCGTTGACAGGGGGCGATCCCAGTTCTTC.

CDR3 DNA: TGCAGCGTAACGGAGCGGGGGGGCGTTTTAGGTGAGCAGTTCTTC. Translated: CSVTERGGVLGEQFF. The V and J genes are TRBV29-1 and TRBJ2-1; 10 bases line up with TRBD2. Germline V gives CDR1 SQVTM, CDR2 ANQGSEA. This CDR3 is built from 15 residues. The J segment lost 9 bases and the V segment lost 6 bases, leaving 14 bases of the junction unmatched.

The chain joins TRBV19 to TRBJ2-3; TRBD2 agrees at 8 bases. Losses at the gene ends were 6 bases for V and 10 bases for J; bases not matched to a gene: 12. CDR1 and CDR2 from the germline V gene are LNHDA and SQIVND (reference sequence). This CDR3 has 14 amino acids. The CDR3 is CASSPQGLDGAQYF. CDR3 nucleotide sequence: TGTGCCAGTAGCCCACAGGGACTAGACGGGGCGCAGTATTTT.

The CDR3, as DNA: TGCGCCAGCAGCCGCCTACTTGCCGGGACAGTCAATGAGCAGTTCTTC. Translated, it gives CASSRLLAGTVNEQFF. The chain couples TRBV4-1 to TRBJ2-1, with 7 bases fitting TRBD1. From germline, CDR1 is MGHRA and CDR2 YSYEKL. This CDR3 has 16 amino acids. V was pared by 4 bases and J by 6 bases, with 12 bases of the junction left unmatched.

The V call is TRBV2, the J call TRBJ2-2, with TRBD2 matching 13 bases. CDR1 and CDR2 from the germline V gene are SNHLY and FYNNEI. The CDR3 spans 16 residues. V shed 7 bases, J shed 4 bases, and the junction held 6 bases outside the gene matches. The CDR3 DNA is TGTGCCAGCAAGACTAGCGGGGGGCCGGGCACCGGGGAGCTGTTTTTT. Translation: CASKTSGGPGTGELFF.

V and J are TRBV5-1 and TRBJ2-5; 11 bases fit TRBD2. The germline V gene has CDR1 SGHRS and CDR2 YFSETQ. The CDR3 has 15 amino acids. The V and J ends lost 1 base and 5 bases, in that order; junction bases with no gene match: 4. The CDR3 DNA reads TGCGCCAGCAGCTTGACTAGCGGGAGTGGGGAGACCCAGTACTTC. Translated, it gives CASSLTSGSGETQYF.

This clone was detected a few times. The chain is built from TRBV24-1 and TRBJ2-3; unclear D gene. Trimming stripped 4 bases from V and 5 bases from J, with 6 bases between. In germline, CDR1 is KGHDR, CDR2 SFDVKD. The length of the CDR3 is 12 residues. CDR3 amino acids: CATSDNGDTQYF. CDR3 in DNA: TGTGCCACCAGTGACAACGGAGATACGCAGTATTTT.

The J gene is TRBJ2-7, the V gene TRBV28; the D gene is possibly TRBD1 (6 bases). Germline V CDR1 and CDR2: MDHEN, SYDVKM. The germline V and J ends were trimmed by 6 bases and 2 bases, with 20 bases remaining between them. The CDR3 is 16 residues long. CDR3 coding DNA: TGTGCCAGCAGCCTGCTGGGGACACTGCCTGCCTACGAGCAGTACTTC. Translating it yields CASSLLGTLPAYEQYF.

This chain uses TRBV4-1 with TRBJ2-7; 15 bases are shared with TRBD2. V lost 1 base, J lost 4 bases, and 2 bases stayed unmatched. Germline V gives CDR1 MGHRA, CDR2 YSYEKL. This CDR3 region has 16 residues. CDR3 bases: TGCGCCAGCAGCCAAGGGACTAGCGGGAGGGTGTACGAGCAGTACTTC. This translates into CASSQGTSGRVYEQYF.

The gene calls are TRBV19 and TRBJ2-3; D is uncertain. The CDR3 loop spans 13 amino acids. Germline values: CDR1 LNHDA, CDR2 SQIVND (reference sequence). Deletions cut 2 bases from V and 5 bases from J, with 8 bases between. DNA for the CDR3: TGTGCCAGTAGTATACAAGGTAAAGATACGCAGTATTTT. It encodes CASSIQGKDTQYF.

The chain is built from TRBV9 and TRBJ2-3, with 8 bases that match TRBD2. J was trimmed by 4 bases and V by 8 bases; bases with no gene match: 12. The CDR3 is 15 amino acids. Germline CDR1 is SGDLS and CDR2 is YYNGEE. The CDR3 DNA reads as TGTGCCAGTAAGCGGGGGACATCAGGGGCAGATACGCAGTATTTT. It yields the protein CASKRGTSGADTQYF.

This clone was observed a handful of times. The rearrangement joins TRBV7-2 to TRBJ1-2; perhaps TRBD1 as D (5 bases). In germline, CDR1 is SGHTA, CDR2 FQGNSA. The germline V and J ends were trimmed by 5 bases and 0 bases, with 19 bases remaining between them. The CDR3 runs to 17 residues. The CDR3 spells CASSHIYNRQTNYGYTF. The DNA of the CDR3 is TGTGCCAGCAGCCATATCTACAACAGGCAAACTAACTATGGCTACACCTTC. Variable domain in full (rest from reference TRBV7-2 and TRBJ1-2): GAGVSQSPSNKVTEKGKDVELRCDPISGHTALYWYRQSLGQGLEFLIYFQGNSAPDKSGLPSDRFSAERTGGSVSTLTIQRTQQEDSAVYLCASSHIYNRQTNYGYTFGSGTRLTVV.

V is TRBV10-3 and J is TRBJ2-7; possibly TRBD2 for D (6 bases). The germline V gene has CDR1 ENHRY and CDR2 SYGVKD. Between the trimmed V and J ends, which lost 4 bases and 3 bases, there was a span of 16 bases. The CDR3 spans 15 residues. CDR3 sequence (DNA): TGTGCCATCAGTGGGTACGGGACTTCCCACTACGAGCAGTACTTC. This gives the protein CAISGYGTSHYEQYF.

This chain connects TRBV30 to TRBJ2-1; a weak D match, TRBD2 (5 bases). Deletions cut 1 base from V and 4 bases from J, with 17 bases between. The germline V gene has CDR1 GTSNPN and CDR2 SVGIG (reference sequence). The CDR3 runs to 16 residues. The CDR3 bases are TGTGCCTGGAGTGGAATCGGGGTCGGCGGGTACAATGAGCAGTTCTTC. It is translated as CAWSGIGVGGYNEQFF.

In its sample, this clone was seen a few times. The rearrangement uses TRBV30 and TRBJ1-2; TRBD1 agrees at 7 bases. The V and J ends lost 2 bases and 3 bases, in that order; junction bases with no gene match: 9. Germline V gene sequence: CDR1 GTSNPN, CDR2 SVGIG (reference sequence). CDR3 length equals 15 residues. CDR3 sequence reads: CAWSISRQGHYGYTF. The DNA of the CDR3 is TGTGCCTGGAGTATAAGCCGACAGGGACACTATGGCTACACCTTC.

The J gene is TRBJ2-3, the V gene TRBV7-3; TRBD2 is a possible D gene (6 bases). Germline lookup yields CDR1 SGHTA and CDR2 FQGTGA. The CDR3 covers 14 residues. With 4 bases removed from V and 4 bases from J, the gap between germline ends came to 12 bases. CDR3 in DNA: TGTGCCAGCAGCTCGCGACTAGGCGCAGATACGCAGTATTTT. It is translated as CASSSRLGADTQYF.

This clone turned up a few times. This sequence joins TRBV7-3 and TRBJ2-2; D not resolved. The CDR3 runs 12 residues. V was trimmed by 4 bases and J by 4 bases, leaving 4 bases between them. Per germline, CDR1 SGHTA and CDR2 FQGTGA. The CDR3 bases are TGTGCCAGCAGCTCGGTCACCGGGGAGCTGTTTTTT. It is translated as CASSSVTGELFF.

This chain joins TRBV7-3 and TRBJ1-1; TRBD1 might be the D (5 bases). The V end lost 2 bases, the J end lost 2 bases, and 9 bases lay between the germline ends. Looked up from germline, CDR1 is SGHTA and CDR2 is FQGTGA. The CDR3 covers 14 residues. CDR3 DNA: TGTGCCAGCAGCTTAGGGGGAACTAACACTGAAGCTTTCTTT. Encoded protein: CASSLGGTNTEAFF.

This chain connects TRBV5-1 to TRBJ2-2; 10 bases agree with TRBD2. CDR1 and CDR2 (germline): SGHRS, YFSETQ. Trimming took 0 bases from V and 7 from J; bases not matched to a gene: 6. The CDR3 is 16 residues long. Written as DNA, the CDR3 is TGCGCCAGCAGCTTGGCACTAGCGGGGCTGGACGGGGAGCTGTTTTTT. Amino acid sequence: CASSLALAGLDGELFF.

The chain employs TRBV7-8 and TRBJ1-3, with TRBD1 identical over 9 bases. This CDR3 comprises 17 residues. From germline, CDR1 is SGHVS and CDR2 FQNEAQ. V was clipped by 4 bases and J by 5 bases; unmatched bases: 12. This chain's CDR3 is CASSSGTGINRRNTIYF. The DNA for the CDR3 is TGTGCCAGCAGCTCCGGGACAGGGATAAATAGGAGAAACACCATATATTTT.

This chain uses TRBV7-5 with TRBJ2-4. TRBV7-5 is a pseudogene. This CDR3 contains 14 residues. The DNA of the CDR3 is TGTGCCAGAAGCCCCGATCAGCCCAAAAACATTCAGTACTTC. This sequence encodes CARSPDQPKNIQYF.

The rearrangement joins TRBV2 to TRBJ1-1; 7 positions match TRBD1. The CDR3 loop spans 14 amino acids. V lost 7 bases, J lost 4 bases, and 9 bases stayed unmatched. Looked up from germline, CDR1 is SNHLY and CDR2 is FYNNEI. CDR3 sequence: CASTVQGRVTEAFF. CDR3 sequence (DNA): TGTGCCAGCACCGTACAGGGGAGGGTCACTGAAGCTTTCTTT.

The chain employs TRBV12-3 or TRBV12-4 and TRBJ1-1, with no clear D. The CDR3 is 13 residues long. The V gene lost 6 bases and the J gene lost 1 base, with 9 bases spanning the gap. CDR3 nucleotide sequence: TGTGCCAGCAGCCCCAACTGGAACACTGAAGCTTTCTTT. Encoded protein: CASSPNWNTEAFF.

The gene calls are TRBV7-9 and TRBJ1-2; 8 positions agree with TRBD1. Germline V CDR1 and CDR2: SEHNR, FQNEAQ (reference sequence). Trimming cost V 3 bases and J 8 bases; bases outside gene matches: 5. The CDR3 length is 13 residues. CDR3 nucleotide sequence: TGTGCCAGCAGCTTGTCACAGGGGGAAGGCTACACCTTC. As protein: CASSLSQGEGYTF.

This clone was seen only a few times. The chain carries TRBV4-2 and TRBJ2-2, with D perhaps TRBD2 (6 bases). CDR1 is LGHNA and CDR2 is YNFKEQ in the germline V gene. The CDR3 runs 17 residues. V gave up 2 bases and J gave up 0 bases, with 13 bases separating them. CDR3 loop: CASSQIWGETNTGELFF. The DNA of the CDR3 is TGTGCCAGCAGCCAAATTTGGGGGGAGACGAACACCGGGGAGCTGTTTTTT.

This chain connects TRBV6-5 to TRBJ2-4; tentative D call: TRBD1 (5 bases). Germline CDR1 is MNHEY and CDR2 is SVGAGI. V lost 6 bases, J lost 0 bases, and 12 bases lay in between. CDR3 size: 15 residues. The CDR3 coding sequence is TGTGCCAGCAGCTCCGGACACAGAGCCAAAAACATTCAGTACTTC. This sequence encodes CASSSGHRAKNIQYF.

Here the CDR3 DNA reads TGTGCCAGCAGTTTATCCCTAGCGGGTCCTGTTGAGCAGTTCTTC. It is translated as CASSLSLAGPVEQFF. The chain joins TRBV27 to TRBJ2-1; 8 positions match TRBD2. Germline V gives CDR1 MNHEY, CDR2 SMNVEV (reference sequence). The CDR3 has 15 amino acids. V lost 0 bases, J lost 9 bases, and 7 bases stayed unmatched.

V usage is TRBV18 and J usage is TRBJ1-2; TRBD1 is a possible D gene (5 bases). Per the germline V gene, CDR1 is KGHSH and CDR2 is LQKENI. The length of the CDR3 is 16 residues. V dropped 3 bases and J dropped 4 bases, with 18 bases sitting between them. The CDR3 nucleotides read TGTGCCAGCTCACCGGAATCGGGGGGAAGGAGCTATGGCTACACCTTC. Protein sequence: CASSPESGGRSYGYTF. The full variable domain, with the rest looked up from reference TRBV18 and TRBJ1-2, is NAGVMQNPRHLVRRRGQEARLRCSPMKGHSHVYWYRQLPEEGLKFMVYLQKENIIDESGMPKERFSAEFPKEGPSILRIQQVVRGDSAAYFCASSPESGGRSYGYTFGSGTRLTVV.